The clone carrying this TCR beta chain was seen a single time. Its specificity is unknown. Following culture for around 10 days, CD4+ T cells were isolated. The CDR3 covers 15 residues. The germline gives CDR1 KGHSH, CDR2 LQKENI. V shed 5 bases and J shed 4 bases, with 12 bases lying between them. This entry comes from a study of vaccination effects on CD4 cells after COVID-19. Data came from immunoSEQ multiplex PCR; TCRdb stores just in-frame clones and leaves some out. The profile shows 70,000 or so clones, approximately 77% of them singletons. The gene calls are TRBV18 and TRBJ2-6, with D perhaps TRBD2 (6 bases). The TCR sequence derives from a human donor who received a COVID-19 vaccine. The sample in question was CD4+ T cells from PBMCs cultured without peptide, obtained before COVID-19 vaccination. The CDR3 is CASSSKGGGANVLTF. The CDR3 coding sequence is TGTGCCAGCTCATCAAAGGGAGGCGGGGCCAACGTCCTGACTTTC.